This note documents a single TCR beta chain sequence. V gave up 4 bases and J gave up 8 bases, with 21 bases separating them. The germline V gene has CDR1 MGHRA and CDR2 YSYEKL. The length of the CDR3 is 16 residues. TCRdb's table, derived via immunoSEQ multiplex PCR, lists solely in-frame clones and lacks some. The table has 91,000 or so clones, 95% seen once. The sample originates from a study of technical replicates of blood from a few donors. The receptor was isolated from a human donor in good health. The chain uses TRBV4-1 and TRBJ1-3; TRBD1 is a possible D gene (6 bases). The sample comprised T cells isolated from PBMCs. The CDR3 nucleotides are TGCGCCAGCAGCCTATTGCCTCCGGACAGTACGGACACCATATATTTT. The encoded protein is CASSLLPPDSTDTIYF.